The clone carrying this TCR beta chain was found a few times. Its cognate antigen is unknown. Per donor, one heparinised blood draw averaged roughly 110 mL. V lost 7 bases and J lost 4; bases outside the gene matches: 9. The germline V gene encodes CDR1 SNHLY and CDR2 FYNNEI. There are 14 residues in the CDR3. The investigators reverse transcribed all of the isolated RNA, so they sequenced expressed TCRB transcripts. Sequencing was performed with immunoSEQ multiplex PCR; in TCRdb, only in-frame clones are kept and a portion is missing. The sample consists of around 500,000 clones, roughly 31% of them appearing once. This sample is drawn from a study of beta chain features in type 1 diabetes. Findings and caveats of the study: There were fewer insertions and more deletions at the VDJ junctions of type 1 diabetes patients.

The sequence was obtained from a young man in good health. The sequencing input was naive CD4+ T cells from blood. The V gene is TRBV2, the J gene TRBJ2-7, with 8 bases lining up with TRBD1. CDR3 nucleotides: TGTGCCAGCATGGATGGGCAGGGGGCTTACGAGCAGTACTTC. Translation gives CASMDGQGAYEQYF.